This T cell receptor (beta chain) was identified in a study of blood T cell repertoires in COVID-19. In the study's own analysis: Estimation of nucleated cell counts relied on the amplification of reference gene primers. The assay was immunoSEQ multiplex PCR, and TCRdb's table has in-frame clones only and misses some. For V, J and clone size, that table is used; D and trimming come from the DNA. The sample yields some 96,000 clones, 80% to 95% seen once. V was shortened by 7 bases and J by 1 base, with 16 bases between the two germline ends. The germline V gene encodes CDR1 LGHDT and CDR2 YNNKEL (reference sequence). The CDR3 has 15 amino acids.

Sequenced material: peripheral blood. The chain combines TRBV3-1 (or the pseudogene TRBV3-2) with TRBJ2-5, with D perhaps matching TRBD2 (7 bases). The sequence was obtained from a man aged 45-60 years with active COVID-19. In DNA, the CDR3 is TGTGCCAGCACCCTTTCGGGGGGCCCCCAAGAGACCCAGTACTTC. This sequence encodes CASTLSGGPQETQYF.